One and the same sample provided the 5 T cell receptor beta chains below, sequenced in a study of T-cell reconstitution after alpha-beta-depleted transplantation in children. Preparation of the TCRbeta library was carried out with unique molecular identifiers. TCRdb passed the PCR reads through MiXCR, listing each CDR3 protein once. Of 100,000 or so distinct CDR3 sequences in the sample, about 6% were seen once. This specimen consisted of PBMCs, mostly from graft donor cells, obtained 60 days after TCRalphabeta/CD19-depleted stem cell transplant. These receptors were taken from a female patient between 2 and 15 years old who had a stem cell transplant for Fanconi anemia, so the T cells may come from the graft donor.

This clonotype was observed at least ten times. The chain couples TRBV4-1 to TRBJ2-7; possibly TRBD2 for D (5 bases). Trimming removed 3 bases from V and 2 bases from J, with 8 bases in between. This CDR3 contains 13 residues. Per germline, CDR1 MGHRA and CDR2 YSYEKL. The CDR3 loop reads CASSQEETYEQYF. CDR3 nucleotides: TGCGCCAGCAGCCAGGAGGAAACCTACGAGCAGTACTTC.

This clonotype was observed many times. The rearrangement joins TRBV28 to TRBJ2-4; D remains ambiguous. Germline values: CDR1 MDHEN, CDR2 SYDVKM. V dropped 4 bases and J dropped 1 base, with 17 bases sitting between them. CDR3 length equals 17 residues. The CDR3 is CASSSKYPERAKNIQYF. The CDR3, as DNA: TGTGCCAGCAGTTCAAAATACCCAGAGAGGGCCAAAAACATTCAGTACTTC. Full variable domain (outside the CDR3, taken from reference TRBV28 and TRBJ2-4): DVKVTQSSRYLVKRTGEKVFLECVQDMDHENMFWYRQDPGLGLRLIYFSYDVKMKEKGDIPEGYSVSREKKERFSLILESASTNQTSMYLCASSSKYPERAKNIQYFGAGTRLSVL.

This clonotype occurred many times. The chain carries TRBV3-1 and TRBJ2-7; D unresolved. CDR1 and CDR2 (germline): LGHDT, YNNKEL (reference sequence). There are 15 residues in the CDR3. V was trimmed by 0 bases and J by 2 bases, leaving 11 bases between them. This chain's CDR3 is CASSQEMVGPYEQYF. The CDR3 nucleotides are TGTGCCAGCAGCCAAGAAATGGTTGGACCCTACGAGCAGTACTTC.

The rearrangement joins TRBV11-2 to TRBJ2-6; D is uncertain. V lost 1 base, J lost 4 bases, and 8 bases lay in between. This CDR3 comprises 15 residues. CDR1 SGHAT and CDR2 FQNNGV come from the germline V gene. This CDR3 is CASSLAVTGANVLTF. CDR3 bases: TGTGCCAGCAGCTTAGCCGTCACAGGGGCCAACGTCCTGACTTTC.

At least ten counts were recorded for this clonotype. The chain carries TRBV7-8 and TRBJ2-3, with D perhaps TRBD2 (7 bases). The CDR3 totals 17 residues. Trimming pared 6 bases from V and 1 base from J, leaving 20 bases between. Germline assignment: CDR1 SGHVS and CDR2 FQNEAQ. DNA for the CDR3: TGTGCCAGCAGATATCAAGGCGGGGGCGTGCGCACAGATACGCAGTATTTT. Translation gives CASRYQGGGVRTDTQYF.